This TCR beta chain was recovered during a study of CD8+ T cells in alopecia areata (dated by TCRdb to the late 2010s). About the investigation overall: Treated patients were enrolled in an open-label pilot trial of oral tofacitinib at 5 to 10 mg twice daily for moderate-to-severe alopecia areata. RNA came from the PAXgene miRNA kit for fixed scalp, the miRNeasy kit for PBMCs, and the RNeasy kit for mouse skin. Tofacitinib was given for 6 to 18 months, followed by 6 months of follow-up off drug to assess delayed response and recurrence. High-throughput TCRbeta sequencing was used to examine T cell clonal expansion in alopecia areata in both the C3H/HeJ mouse model and human patients. In treated patients, disease severity was measured using the SALT score, which gives the percentage of scalp surface area affected. Scalp clonality was compared across normal scalp (n=4), patchy alopecia areata scalp (n=8), and alopecia totalis/universalis scalp (n=8). immunoSEQ multiplex PCR using 35 Vbeta forward primers and 13 Jbeta reverse primers was used to amplify TCRbeta CDR3 regions. Human TCRbeta sequencing covered scalp tissue and sorted CD4+ and CD8+ peripheral blood T cells from patchy and totalis/universalis alopecia areata patients and healthy controls. Biopsies were taken from tofacitinib-treated patients at baseline and at 4 and 24 weeks of treatment, and a later scalp biopsy was taken in several of the tofacitinib-treated patients.

Taken with the paper, the label for treatment or condition translates to: oral pan-JAK inhibitor, 5-10 mg twice daily. Lesional scalp punch biopsies and peripheral blood were collected from alopecia areata patients. PBMCs were isolated by density centrifugation and stained for CD3, CD4 and CD8, after which CD4+ and CD8+ T cells were sorted on a FACSAria. Spanning cysteine to phenylalanine, the CDR3 consists of 13 amino acids. Left in the record is the CDR3 DNA by itself, 39 bases read in frame from the first base. The germline V gene provides CDR1 LGHNA and CDR2 YSLEER. V and J are truncated by 4 bases and 6 bases respectively, leaving an intervening sequence of 11 bases. Libraries were built with the immunoSEQ multiplex PCR assay. To provide template for TCR sequencing, every sample had RNA extracted and reverse transcribed into cDNA. First-strand cDNA was synthesized with SuperScript III using a 2:1 mix of oligo-dT and random hexamers. A synthetic immune receptor repertoire was used to measure amplification bias, and any remaining bias was corrected computationally. The study's processing was this. After raw reads were preprocessed to remove errors, the CDR3 was defined following IMGT conventions as running from the conserved cysteine to phenylalanine. Clonality was calculated as 1 minus Shannon entropy normalized by log2 of the number of productive unique TCRs. Scalp TCRbeta sequences were cross-referenced with sorted blood CD4 and CD8 repertoires so that the CD4 or CD8 identity of scalp clones could be inferred. TCRdb's version of the immuneACCESS table is confined to in-frame rearrangements and falls short of the full clone set. An unresolved V gene accounts for under half of the shortfall where checked; the remainder is of unknown origin. The DNA was the basis for D and trimming; V, J and clone size are from that table. The sample table holds 150,000 to 200,000 clones, of which around 64% were seen once. Roughly 1.3% of the sample comes from the top ten.

Overall study outcomes, separate from this receptor: Shared TCR sequences between patients were less evident than in mice, which may be partly attributable to HLA diversity in the patient population. Unlike mouse skin, which is dominated by gammadelta T cells, normal human skin has resident alphabeta T cells that are also sequenced, and this complicates analysis of the scalp TCR repertoire. Tofacitinib significantly lowered scalp clonality and the number of expanded CD8+ clones among the top 100 scalp clones. Many expanded lesional clones were found to persist in scalp and blood during tofacitinib treatment, and relapse after treatment cessation may be partly explained by this persistence. Higher clonality and more expanded CD8+ clones were observed in lesional scalp than in normal scalp, particularly in alopecia totalis/universalis, a finding suggestive of antigenic drive. Because the treated cohort was small and had just a single nonresponder, larger studies are needed to establish links between baseline CD8+ expansion and response.

A remark on this clone: What this receptor recognizes is not known. No base quality values were provided; no much bigger clone lies one nucleotide off.

The chain is made from TRBV4-3 and TRBJ2-3; the D gene is perhaps TRBD1, on 5 matching bases. The TCR was taken from a human donor with alopecia areata. Sequencing used CD4+ T cells sorted from blood, obtained around week 49, from a patient treated with tofacitinib. The nucleotide sequence reads TGCGCCAGCAGCCGCAGGGTAGGGGATACGCAGTATTTT. Its coded protein is CASSRRVGDTQYF.